A selection of T cell receptor beta chains follows, all from one sample in a study of blood T cell repertoires in COVID-19. TCRdb keeps only in-frame clones here, not all; method: immunoSEQ multiplex PCR. The table lists about 230,000 clones, roughly 84% of them singletons. The sample taken for sequencing was peripheral blood. These receptor sequences come from a man in his forties or fifties who had recovered from COVID-19. CDR3s include the opening cysteine and the closing phenylalanine or tryptophan. The order of the fields is V gene, J gene, CDR3 protein.

TRBV29-1,TRBJ2-5,CSLQTSGETQYF
TRBV4-1,TRBJ2-7,CASSQQSARGDEQYF
TRBV6-6,TRBJ1-3,CASSYVAVGNTIYF
TRBV4-1,TRBJ1-2,CASSHAGQGFYGYTF
TRBV5-1,TRBJ2-2,CASSSGRGSGELFF
TRBV5-1,TRBJ2-2,CASTQGGSMTGELFF
TRBV3-1/TRBV3-2,TRBJ2-7,CASSPGTGNYEQYF
TRBV5-4,TRBJ1-1,CASSRGTGLNTEAFF
TRBV11-3,TRBJ1-1,CASSSEWNTEAFF
TRBV4-3,TRBJ2-7,CASSQQRDSYEQYF